Below are 12 T cell receptor beta chains sequenced from a single sample in a study of blood T cell repertoires in COVID-19. The table came from immunoSEQ multiplex PCR; TCRdb's copy has only in-frame clones and leaves some out. The table shows about 42,000 clones, with roughly nine tenths occurring only once. The source material was peripheral blood. The receptors were gathered from a man in his 70s with active COVID-19.

The chain is built from TRBV7-8 and TRBJ1-2; the D is unclear. Deletions cut 5 bases from V and 4 bases from J, with 8 bases between. Germline V gene sequence: CDR1 SGHVS, CDR2 FQNEAQ. The CDR3 is 12 amino acids. CDR3 nucleotide sequence: TGTGCCAGCAGCCCCACACGCTATGGCTACACCTTC. It is translated as CASSPTRYGYTF. The full variable domain, in which reference TRBV7-8 and TRBJ1-2 provide the parts outside the CDR3, is GAGVSQSPRYKVAKRGQDVALRCDPISGHVSLFWYQQALGQGPEFLTYFQNEAQLDKSGLPSDRFFAERPEGSVSTLKIQRTQQEDSAVYLCASSPTRYGYTFGSGTRLTVV.

This clone was found once. V is TRBV7-2 and J is TRBJ2-7, with D hard to call. There are 14 residues in the CDR3. Germline values: CDR1 SGHTA, CDR2 FQGNSA. Trimming stripped 5 bases from V and 3 bases from J, with 14 bases between. The CDR3 DNA reads TGTGCCAGCAGCCCCCCCCAGATTCGCTACGAGCAGTACTTC. It encodes CASSPPQIRYEQYF.

Only one count was recorded for this clone. The CDR3 loop reads CASSYSGQGWKHF. The CDR3 coding sequence is TGTGCCAGCAGTTACTCTGGACAGGGGTGGAAGCATTTT. The genes are TRBV6-6 and TRBJ1-5; 9 positions agree with TRBD1. V shed 0 bases, J shed 14 bases, and the junction held 5 bases outside the gene matches. The germline gives CDR1 MNHNY, CDR2 SVGAGI (reference sequence). The CDR3 consists of 13 residues.

The V call is TRBV7-2, the J call TRBJ2-7; D is possibly TRBD2 (6 bases). The CDR3 is 15 residues long. Trimming removed 0 bases at V and 0 bases at J, with 9 bases between. Germline CDR1 is SGHTA and CDR2 is FQGNSA. Written as DNA, the CDR3 is TGTGCCAGCAGCTTAGCGGGGGGACGCTCCTACGAGCAGTACTTC. It encodes CASSLAGGRSYEQYF.

This clone was found once. V is TRBV4-2 and J is TRBJ2-1; D is possibly TRBD2 (6 bases). CDR3 length: 15 amino acids. Germline values: CDR1 LGHNA, CDR2 YNFKEQ. Trimming took 1 base from V and 8 from J, leaving 15 bases between them. The CDR3 DNA reads TGTGCCAGCAGCCAAGGACTAGGTGCAGCCTATGAGCAGTTCTTC. It yields the protein CASSQGLGAAYEQFF.

The CDR3 sequence is CASSQAHRQGGEKLFF. CDR3 DNA sequence: TGTGCCAGCAGCCAAGCCCACAGACAGGGGGGCGAAAAACTGTTTTTT. The chain uses TRBV4-2 and TRBJ1-4, with 9 bases identical to TRBD1. V lost 1 base and J lost 8; bases outside the gene matches: 8. The CDR3 runs to 16 residues. Germline V gene data show CDR1 as LGHNA and CDR2 as YNFKEQ.

The chain has TRBV10-3 and TRBJ1-1, with D possibly TRBD1 on 5 matching bases. The CDR3 totals 15 residues. Germline V gives CDR1 ENHRY, CDR2 SYGVKD. V lost 7 bases and J lost 1, with 16 bases in between. The CDR3 sequence is CAIKPTGQGNTEAFF. DNA of the CDR3: TGTGCCATCAAGCCCACCGGGCAGGGGAACACTGAAGCTTTCTTT.

The chain recombines TRBV28 with TRBJ1-1; 9 nucleotides match TRBD1. The length of the CDR3 is 13 residues. The germline V gene has CDR1 MDHEN and CDR2 SYDVKM. After removal of 11 bases from V and 6 bases from J, the junction contained 10 bases not matched to a gene. The CDR3 nucleotides are TGTGCCTGGCAACAGGGGGCGCGCGCTGAAGCTTTCTTT. Protein product: CAWQQGARAEAFF.

The rearrangement joins TRBV5-5 to TRBJ1-1; D might be TRBD1 (5 bases). Germline-derived CDR1 and CDR2 are SGHKS and YYEKEE (reference sequence). Between the trimmed V and J ends, which lost 0 bases and 7 bases, there was a span of 10 bases. The CDR3 totals 13 residues. CDR3 coding DNA: TGTGCCAGCAGCTTGGCACCGGGGGGTGAAGCTTTCTTT. It is translated as CASSLAPGGEAFF.

The CDR3 DNA reads TGTGCCAGCTCCTCGAGGGCAGGAACGAACACCGGGGAGCTGTTTTTT. Translating gives CASSSRAGTNTGELFF. This chain uses TRBV18 with TRBJ2-2; D is possibly TRBD2 (5 bases). V lost 6 bases to trimming and J lost 0 bases, with 14 bases between them. The germline gives CDR1 KGHSH, CDR2 LQKENI. The CDR3 covers 16 residues. Supplemented by reference TRBV18 and TRBJ2-2, the full variable domain reads NAGVMQNPRHLVRRRGQEARLRCSPMKGHSHVYWYRQLPEEGLKFMVYLQKENIIDESGMPKERFSAEFPKEGPSILRIQQVVRGDSAAYFCASSSRAGTNTGELFFGEGSRLTVL.

The chain joins TRBV12-3 or TRBV12-4 to TRBJ2-1; D is undetermined. CDR3 length: 12 amino acids. The V gene lost 5 bases and the J gene lost 4 bases, with 6 bases spanning the gap. CDR3 residues: CASSPFYNEQFF. CDR3 sequence (DNA): TGTGCCAGCAGTCCCTTTTACAATGAGCAGTTCTTC.

V and J are TRBV2 and TRBJ1-3; TRBD1 might be the D (5 bases). This CDR3 spans 15 amino acids. Germline-derived CDR1 and CDR2 are SNHLY and FYNNEI. The V end lost 4 bases, the J end lost 0 bases, and 10 bases lay between the germline ends. DNA for the CDR3: TGTGCCAGCAGTGCGGAGGGGACCTCTGGAAACACCATATATTTT. Its translation is CASSAEGTSGNTIYF.